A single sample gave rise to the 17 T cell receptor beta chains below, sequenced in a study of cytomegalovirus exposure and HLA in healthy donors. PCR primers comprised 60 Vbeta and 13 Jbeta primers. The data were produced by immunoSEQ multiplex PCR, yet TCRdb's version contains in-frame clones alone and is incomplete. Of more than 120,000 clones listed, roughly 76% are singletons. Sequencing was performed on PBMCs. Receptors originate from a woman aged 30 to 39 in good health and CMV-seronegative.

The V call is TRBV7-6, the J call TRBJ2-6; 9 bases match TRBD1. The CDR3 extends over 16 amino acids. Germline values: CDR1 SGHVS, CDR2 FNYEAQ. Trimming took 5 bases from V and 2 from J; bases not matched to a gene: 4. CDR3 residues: CASSRDRAAGANVLTF. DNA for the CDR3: TGTGCCAGCAGCAGGGACAGGGCAGCTGGGGCCAACGTCCTGACTTTC.

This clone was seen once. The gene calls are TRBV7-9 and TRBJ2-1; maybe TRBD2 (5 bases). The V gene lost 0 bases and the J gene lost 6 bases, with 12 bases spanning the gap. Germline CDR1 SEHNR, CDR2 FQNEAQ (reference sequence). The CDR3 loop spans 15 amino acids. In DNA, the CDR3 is TGTGCCAGCAGCTTAGCTAGCGCTTCGGTCAATGAGCAGTTCTTC. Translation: CASSLASASVNEQFF. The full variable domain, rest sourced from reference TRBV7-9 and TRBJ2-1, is DTGVSQNPRHKITKRGQNVTFRCDPISEHNRLYWYRQTLGQGPEFLTYFQNEAQLEKSRLLSDRFSAERPKGSFSTLEIQRTEQGDSAMYLCASSLASASVNEQFFGPGTRLTVL.

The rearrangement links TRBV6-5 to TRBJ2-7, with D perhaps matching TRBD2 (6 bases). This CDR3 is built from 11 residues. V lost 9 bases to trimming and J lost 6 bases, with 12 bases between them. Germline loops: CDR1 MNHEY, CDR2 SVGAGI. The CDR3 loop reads CASQEGPEQYF. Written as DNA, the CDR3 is TGTGCCAGTCAGGAGGGGCCCGAGCAGTACTTC.

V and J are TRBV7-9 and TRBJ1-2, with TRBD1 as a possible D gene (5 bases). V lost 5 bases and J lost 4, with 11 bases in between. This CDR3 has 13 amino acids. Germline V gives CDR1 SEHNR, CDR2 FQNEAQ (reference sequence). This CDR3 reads CASSPGGVYGYTF. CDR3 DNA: TGTGCCAGCAGCCCGGGGGGTGTCTATGGCTACACCTTC.

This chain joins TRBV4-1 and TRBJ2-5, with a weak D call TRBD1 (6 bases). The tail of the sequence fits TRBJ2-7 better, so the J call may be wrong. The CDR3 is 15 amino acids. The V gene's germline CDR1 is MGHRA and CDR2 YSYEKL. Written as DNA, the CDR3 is TGCGCCAGCAGCCAAGATAATACAGGGTGGTACGAGCAGTACTTC. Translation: CASSQDNTGWYEQYF.

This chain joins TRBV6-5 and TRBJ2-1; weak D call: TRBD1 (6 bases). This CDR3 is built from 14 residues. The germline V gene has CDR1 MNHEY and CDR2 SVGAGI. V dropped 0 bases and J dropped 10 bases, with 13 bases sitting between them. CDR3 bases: TGTGCCAGCAGTTACTCCTACAGGGCGGGCGAGCAGTTCTTC. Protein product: CASSYSYRAGEQFF.

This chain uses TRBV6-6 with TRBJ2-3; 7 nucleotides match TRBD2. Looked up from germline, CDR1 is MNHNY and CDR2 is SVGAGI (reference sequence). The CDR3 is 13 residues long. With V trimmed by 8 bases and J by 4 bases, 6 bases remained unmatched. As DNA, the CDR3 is TGTGCCAGCGGGGGAGGGGTCTCAGATACGCAGTATTTT. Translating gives CASGGGVSDTQYF.

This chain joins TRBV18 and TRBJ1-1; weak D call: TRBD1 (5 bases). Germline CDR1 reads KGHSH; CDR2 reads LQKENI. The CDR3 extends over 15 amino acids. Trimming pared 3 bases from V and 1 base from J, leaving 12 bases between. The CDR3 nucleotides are TGTGCCAGCTCACCTCGGCCAGGGCCGAACACTGAAGCTTTCTTT. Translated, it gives CASSPRPGPNTEAFF.

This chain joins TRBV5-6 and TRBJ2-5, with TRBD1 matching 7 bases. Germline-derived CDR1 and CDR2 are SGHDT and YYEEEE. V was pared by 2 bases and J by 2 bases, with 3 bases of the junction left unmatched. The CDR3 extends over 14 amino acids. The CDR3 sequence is CASSFRDSQETQYF. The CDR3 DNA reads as TGTGCCAGCAGCTTCCGGGACAGTCAAGAGACCCAGTACTTC.

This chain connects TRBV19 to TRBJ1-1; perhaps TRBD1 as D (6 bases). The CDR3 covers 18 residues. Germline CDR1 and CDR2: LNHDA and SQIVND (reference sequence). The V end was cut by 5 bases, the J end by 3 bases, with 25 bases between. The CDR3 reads CASSAGRQGSLKHTEAFF. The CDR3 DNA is TGTGCCAGTAGTGCCGGCAGGCAGGGGTCCCTTAAGCACACTGAAGCTTTCTTT.

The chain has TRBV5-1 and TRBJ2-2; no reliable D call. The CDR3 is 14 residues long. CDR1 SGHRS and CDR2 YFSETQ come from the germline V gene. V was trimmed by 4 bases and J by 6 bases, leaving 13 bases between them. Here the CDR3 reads CASSQLRNAGELFF. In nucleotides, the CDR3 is TGCGCCAGCAGCCAGTTGCGGAATGCCGGGGAGCTGTTTTTT.

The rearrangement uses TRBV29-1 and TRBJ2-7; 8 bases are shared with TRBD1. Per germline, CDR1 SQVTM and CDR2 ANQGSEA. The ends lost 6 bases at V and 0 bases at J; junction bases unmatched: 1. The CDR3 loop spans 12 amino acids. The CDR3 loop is CSVGQGSYEQYF. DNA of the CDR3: TGCAGCGTAGGACAGGGCTCCTACGAGCAGTACTTC.

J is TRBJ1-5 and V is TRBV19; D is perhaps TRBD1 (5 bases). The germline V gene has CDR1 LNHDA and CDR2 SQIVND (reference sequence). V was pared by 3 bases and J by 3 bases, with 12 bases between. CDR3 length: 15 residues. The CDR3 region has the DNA TGTGCCAGTAGTATCGGCAGGGCGGACAATCAGCCCCAGCATTTT. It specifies CASSIGRADNQPQHF.

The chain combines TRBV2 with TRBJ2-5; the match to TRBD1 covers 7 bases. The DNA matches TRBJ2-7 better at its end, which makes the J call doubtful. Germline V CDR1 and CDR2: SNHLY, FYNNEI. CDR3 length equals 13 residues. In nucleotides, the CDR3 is TGTGCCAGCAGAGACAGGGCGTCCTACGAGCAGTACTTC. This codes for CASRDRASYEQYF.

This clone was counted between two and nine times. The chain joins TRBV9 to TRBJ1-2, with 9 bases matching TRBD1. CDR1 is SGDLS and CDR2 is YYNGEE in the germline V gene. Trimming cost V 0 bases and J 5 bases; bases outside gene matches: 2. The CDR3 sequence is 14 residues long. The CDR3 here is CASSVGGQGYGYTF. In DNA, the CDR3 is TGTGCCAGCAGCGTAGGAGGACAGGGGTATGGCTACACCTTC.

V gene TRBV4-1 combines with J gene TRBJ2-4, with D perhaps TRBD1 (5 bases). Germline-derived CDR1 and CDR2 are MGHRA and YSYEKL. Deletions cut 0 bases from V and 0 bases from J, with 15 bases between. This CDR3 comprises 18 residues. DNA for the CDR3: TGCGCCAGCAGCCAAGATCGGAGTAAGGGGCTAGCCAAAAACATTCAGTACTTC. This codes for CASSQDRSKGLAKNIQYF.

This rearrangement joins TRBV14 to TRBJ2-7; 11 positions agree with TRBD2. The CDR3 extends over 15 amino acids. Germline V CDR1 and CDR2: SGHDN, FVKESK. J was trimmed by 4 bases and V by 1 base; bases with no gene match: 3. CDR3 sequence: CASSQGTSGSYEQYF. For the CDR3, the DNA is TGTGCCAGCAGCCAAGGGACTAGCGGGTCGTACGAGCAGTACTTC.